This is a list of T cell receptor beta chains from one sample in a study of shared clonotypes between healthy human individuals. Profiled with immunoSEQ multiplex PCR; TCRdb holds only in-frame clones, not every one. The repertoire has about 450,000 clones, 70% to 80% of them found once; the top ten carry about 12%. Sample: PBMCs. These receptors all come from a woman aged 35 to 49 in good health. Some clones in this sample may be carry-over from other donors' samples. CDR3s include the opening cysteine and the closing phenylalanine or tryptophan. D genes are given only for firm matches. Size is stated for part of the rows, as once, few or many counts, or as a class when the clone is expanded.

v_gene	j_gene	abundance	d_gene	CDR3aa	CDR3nt
TRBV28	TRBJ2-1	.	TRBD1	CASSPHRGLSEQFF	TGTGCCAGCAGTCCTCACAGGGGGCTAAGTGAGCAGTTCTTC
TRBV29-1	TRBJ1-1	.	TRBD1	CSVEETGGMGAFF	TGCAGCGTTGAAGAGACAGGGGGCATGGGGGCTTTCTTT
TRBV6-1	TRBJ2-5	.	.	CASSEELGRYETQYF	TGTGCCAGCAGTGAAGAGCTGGGACGGTACGAGACCCAGTACTTC
TRBV19	TRBJ2-5	few	.	CASSTRDGQGTQYF	TGTGCCAGTAGTACCCGGGACGGGCAGGGGACCCAGTACTTC
TRBV10-3	TRBJ2-3	.	.	CATLWGPTQYF	TGTGCCACCCTCTGGGGACCTACGCAGTATTTT
TRBV30	TRBJ1-2	.	.	CAWSVHSYGYTF	TGTGCCTGGAGTGTACACAGTTATGGCTACACCTTC
TRBV2	TRBJ2-6	.	.	CASTQRGGNGANVLTF	TGTGCCAGCACTCAAAGGGGGGGAAATGGGGCCAACGTCCTGACTTTC
TRBV6-5	TRBJ1-2	.	.	CASSYYLTGDYGYTF	TGTGCCAGCAGTTACTACCTAACCGGGGACTATGGCTACACCTTC
TRBV7-2	TRBJ2-2	.	.	CASSYLARGTGELFF	TGTGCCAGCAGCTACCTAGCGAGGGGCACCGGGGAGCTGTTTTTT
TRBV28	TRBJ1-2	.	TRBD1	CASSPFIGGANGYTF	TGTGCCAGCAGTCCCTTTATAGGGGGCGCGAATGGCTACACCTTC
TRBV6-4	TRBJ1-2	.	TRBD1	CASSDSTGSDGYTF	TGTGCCAGCAGTGACTCGACAGGGTCCGATGGCTACACCTTC
TRBV2	TRBJ1-2	.	.	CASSPQVYYGYTF	TGTGCCAGCAGTCCCCAAGTTTACTATGGCTACACCTTC
TRBV4-2	TRBJ2-7	.	.	CASSQTESYEQYF	TGTGCCAGCAGCCAAACTGAGTCCTACGAGCAGTACTTC
TRBV7-2	TRBJ2-5	.	.	CASSLIGQETQYF	TGTGCCAGCAGCTTAATCGGACAAGAGACCCAGTACTTC
TRBV5-1	TRBJ2-3	.	.	CASSLALNGARDTQYF	TGCGCCAGCAGCTTGGCTCTCAACGGGGCCAGAGATACGCAGTATTTT
TRBV5-6	TRBJ1-6	.	.	CASSRYWGGNSPLHF	TGTGCCAGCAGCCGGTACTGGGGGGGCAATTCACCCCTCCACTTT
TRBV6-5	TRBJ1-5	.	.	CASSYNIYQPQHF	TGTGCCAGCAGTTACAACATCTATCAGCCCCAGCATTTT
TRBV30	TRBJ2-2	few	TRBD2	CAWSRRLAGNTGELFF	TGTGCCTGGAGTCGACGACTAGCGGGAAACACCGGGGAGCTGTTTTTT
TRBV6-5	TRBJ2-5	.	.	CASRDPLGAQYF	TGTGCCAGCAGAGACCCCCTGGGGGCCCAGTACTTC
TRBV6-6	TRBJ2-7	.	TRBD2	CASSYSGGGEQYF	TGTGCCAGCAGTTACTCCGGCGGGGGCGAGCAGTACTTC
TRBV10-3	TRBJ1-5	.	.	CAISESGNQPQHF	TGTGCCATCAGTGAGTCGGGCAATCAGCCCCAGCATTTT
TRBV5-1	TRBJ2-1	once	.	CASRQDITYNEQFF	TGCGCCAGCAGACAGGATATCACCTACAATGAGCAGTTCTTC
TRBV4-2	TRBJ1-6	once	.	CASRSGLNYNSPLHF	TGTGCCAGCAGGTCGGGTCTGAACTATAATTCACCCCTCCACTTT
TRBV18	TRBJ1-2	.	.	CASSPALTGYGYTF	TGTGCCAGCTCACCAGCGCTAACGGGCTATGGCTACACCTTC
TRBV2	TRBJ1-1	.	.	CASSEFGSNTEAFF	TGTGCCAGCAGTGAATTTGGCTCGAACACTGAAGCTTTCTTT
TRBV18	TRBJ2-2	.	.	CASSDRTLDTGELFF	TGTGCCAGCTCCGACAGGACCCTCGACACCGGGGAGCTGTTTTTT
TRBV6-6	TRBJ2-2	.	.	CASTQWFTGELFF	TGTGCCAGCACCCAATGGTTTACCGGGGAGCTGTTTTTT
TRBV5-1	TRBJ1-2	once	TRBD1	CASSPGTGVNYGYTF	TGCGCCAGCAGCCCAGGGACAGGGGTTAACTATGGCTACACCTTC
TRBV2	TRBJ2-7	.	TRBD2	CASSRLAGGGEQYF	TGTGCCAGCAGTCGACTAGCGGGAGGCGGGGAGCAGTACTTC
TRBV6-6	TRBJ2-6	.	.	CASSYSLSGANVLTF	TGTGCCAGCAGTTACTCGCTCTCTGGGGCCAACGTCCTGACTTTC
TRBV28	TRBJ1-1	.	TRBD1	CASSPPPTRNDRVDEAFF	TGTGCCAGCAGTCCACCCCCCACCCGAAACGACAGGGTCGATGAAGCTTTCTTT
TRBV7-9	TRBJ2-7	.	TRBD1	CASSRTGVEQYF	TGTGCCAGCAGCCGGACAGGGGTCGAGCAGTACTTC
TRBV18	TRBJ1-2	.	.	CASSPPSRRRDGYTF	TGTGCCAGCTCACCACCGAGTCGCCGGCGGGATGGCTACACCTTC
TRBV25-1	TRBJ1-3	.	.	CASSESEQGPSGNTTYF	TGTGCCAGCAGTGAATCTGAACAGGGTCCTTCTGGAAACACCACATATTTT
TRBV30	TRBJ1-6	few	.	CAWSVGDLRSPLHF	TGTGCCTGGAGTGTTGGGGACCTGCGATCACCCCTCCACTTT
TRBV7-6	TRBJ1-2	.	.	CASSSRTNYGYTF	TGTGCCAGCAGCTCGCGAACTAACTATGGCTACACCTTC
TRBV19	TRBJ2-7	.	.	CASSMGRSSYEQYF	TGTGCCAGTAGTATGGGTAGGTCCTCCTACGAGCAGTACTTC
TRBV28	TRBJ2-4	.	TRBD1	CASSSPGTGKNIQYF	TGTGCCAGCAGTTCGCCCGGGACAGGGAAAAACATTCAGTACTTC
TRBV5-1	TRBJ2-7	.	.	CASSWGGTAAEQYF	TGCGCCAGCAGCTGGGGCGGGACGGCCGCCGAGCAGTACTTC
TRBV6-6	TRBJ2-7	.	TRBD1	CASSTTGGLRYEQYF	TGTGCCAGCAGTACAACAGGGGGGTTGAGGTACGAGCAGTACTTC
TRBV5-1	TRBJ1-4	few	.	CASSLRQDEKLFF	TGCGCCAGCAGCTTGAGACAGGATGAAAAACTGTTTTTT
TRBV30	TRBJ1-1	.	.	CAWRGLANMNTEAFF	TGTGCCTGGAGGGGCCTGGCGAATATGAACACTGAAGCTTTCTTT
TRBV4-2	TRBJ2-2	few	TRBD2	CASSPLAGVSYGELFF	TGTGCCAGCAGCCCGCTAGCGGGAGTATCATACGGGGAGCTGTTTTTT
TRBV27	TRBJ1-5	.	.	CASSFQGLDQPQHF	TGTGCCAGCAGTTTCCAGGGCTTAGATCAGCCCCAGCATTTT
TRBV6-6	TRBJ2-1	.	TRBD2	CASSYSVAGAYNEQFF	TGTGCCAGCAGTTACTCGGTAGCGGGAGCCTACAATGAGCAGTTCTTC
TRBV5-1	TRBJ2-1	few	.	CASSLRGSWEYNEQFF	TGCGCCAGCAGCTTGCGAGGGTCCTGGGAGTACAATGAGCAGTTCTTC